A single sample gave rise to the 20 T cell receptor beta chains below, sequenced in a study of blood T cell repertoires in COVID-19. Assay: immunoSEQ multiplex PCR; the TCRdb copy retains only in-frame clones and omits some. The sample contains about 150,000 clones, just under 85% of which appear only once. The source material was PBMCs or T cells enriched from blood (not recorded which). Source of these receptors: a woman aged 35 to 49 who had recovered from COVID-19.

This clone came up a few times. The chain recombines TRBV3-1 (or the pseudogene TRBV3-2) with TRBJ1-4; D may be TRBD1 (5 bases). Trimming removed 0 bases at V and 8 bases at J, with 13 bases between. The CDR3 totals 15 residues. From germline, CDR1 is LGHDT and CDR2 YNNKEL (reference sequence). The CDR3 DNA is TGTGCCAGCAGCCAAGAGCTAGTGGGGCGGGAAAAACTGTTTTTT. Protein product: CASSQELVGREKLFF.

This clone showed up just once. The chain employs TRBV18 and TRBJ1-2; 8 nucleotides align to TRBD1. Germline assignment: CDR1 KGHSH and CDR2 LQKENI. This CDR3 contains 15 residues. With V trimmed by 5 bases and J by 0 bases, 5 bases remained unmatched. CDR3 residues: CASSSYRGSNYGYTF. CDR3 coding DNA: TGTGCCAGCTCATCTTACAGGGGGTCTAACTATGGCTACACCTTC.

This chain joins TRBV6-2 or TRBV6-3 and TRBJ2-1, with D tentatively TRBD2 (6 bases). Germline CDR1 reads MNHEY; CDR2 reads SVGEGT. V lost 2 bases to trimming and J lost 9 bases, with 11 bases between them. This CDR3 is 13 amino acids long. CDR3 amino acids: CASSYPTSIEQFF. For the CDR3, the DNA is TGTGCCAGCAGTTACCCGACTAGTATTGAGCAGTTCTTC.

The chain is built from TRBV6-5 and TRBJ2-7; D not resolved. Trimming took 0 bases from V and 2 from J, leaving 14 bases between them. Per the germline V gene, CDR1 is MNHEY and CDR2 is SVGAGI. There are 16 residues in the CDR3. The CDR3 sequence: CASSYSYRVSTYEQYF. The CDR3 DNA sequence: TGTGCCAGCAGTTACTCCTACCGGGTTTCTACCTACGAGCAGTACTTC.

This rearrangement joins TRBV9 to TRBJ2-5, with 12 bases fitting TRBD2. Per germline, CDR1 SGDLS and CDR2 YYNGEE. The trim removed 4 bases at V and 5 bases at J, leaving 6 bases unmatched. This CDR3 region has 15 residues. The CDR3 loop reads CASSLAGGPGETQYF. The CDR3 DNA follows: TGTGCCAGCAGCCTAGCGGGGGGGCCGGGTGAGACCCAGTACTTC. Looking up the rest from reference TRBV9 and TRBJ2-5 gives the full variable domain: DSGVTQTPKHLITATGQRVTLRCSPRSGDLSVYWYQQSLDQGLQFLIQYYNGEERAKGNILERFSAQQFPDLHSELNLSSLELGDSALYFCASSLAGGPGETQYFGPGTRLLVL.

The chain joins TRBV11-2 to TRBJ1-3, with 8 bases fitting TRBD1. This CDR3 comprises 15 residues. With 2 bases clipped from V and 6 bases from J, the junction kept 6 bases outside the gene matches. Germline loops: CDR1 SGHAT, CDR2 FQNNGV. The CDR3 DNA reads TGTGCCAGCAGCTTACAGGGGGCAGGTGAAAACACCATATATTTT. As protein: CASSLQGAGENTIYF. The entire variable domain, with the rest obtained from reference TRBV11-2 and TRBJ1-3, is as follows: EAGVAQSPRYKIIEKRQSVAFWCNPISGHATLYWYQQILGQGPKLLIQFQNNGVVDDSQLPKDRFSAERLKGVDSTLKIQPAKLEDSAVYLCASSLQGAGENTIYFGEGSWLTVV.

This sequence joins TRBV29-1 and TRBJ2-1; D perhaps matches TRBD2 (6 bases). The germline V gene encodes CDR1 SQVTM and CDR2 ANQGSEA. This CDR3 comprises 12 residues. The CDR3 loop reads CSGGLGTNEQFF. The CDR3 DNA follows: TGCAGTGGGGGGTTGGGAACCAATGAGCAGTTCTTC.

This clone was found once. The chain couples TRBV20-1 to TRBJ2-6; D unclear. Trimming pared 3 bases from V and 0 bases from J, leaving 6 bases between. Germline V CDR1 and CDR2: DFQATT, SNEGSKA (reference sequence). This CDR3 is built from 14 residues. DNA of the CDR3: TGCAGTGCTAGTCACAGCTCTGGGGCCAACGTCCTGACTTTC. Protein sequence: CSASHSSGANVLTF.

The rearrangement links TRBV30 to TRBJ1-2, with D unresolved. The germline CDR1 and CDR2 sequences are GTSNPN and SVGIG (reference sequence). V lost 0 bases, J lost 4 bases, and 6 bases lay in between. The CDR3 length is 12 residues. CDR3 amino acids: CAWSVQSYGYTF. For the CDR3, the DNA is TGTGCCTGGAGTGTACAGTCCTATGGCTACACCTTC.

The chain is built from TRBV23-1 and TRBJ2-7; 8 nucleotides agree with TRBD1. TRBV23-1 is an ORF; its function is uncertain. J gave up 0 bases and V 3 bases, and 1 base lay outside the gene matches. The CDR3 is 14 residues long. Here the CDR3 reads CASSQDRVSYEQYF. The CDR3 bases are TGCGCCAGCAGTCAGGACAGGGTCTCCTACGAGCAGTACTTC.

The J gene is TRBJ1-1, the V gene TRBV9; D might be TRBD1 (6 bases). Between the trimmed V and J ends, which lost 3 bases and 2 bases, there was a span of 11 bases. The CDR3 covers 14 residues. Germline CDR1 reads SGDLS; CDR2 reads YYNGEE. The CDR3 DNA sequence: TGTGCCAGCAGCGGGGAGGGACATAACACTGAAGCTTTCTTT. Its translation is CASSGEGHNTEAFF.

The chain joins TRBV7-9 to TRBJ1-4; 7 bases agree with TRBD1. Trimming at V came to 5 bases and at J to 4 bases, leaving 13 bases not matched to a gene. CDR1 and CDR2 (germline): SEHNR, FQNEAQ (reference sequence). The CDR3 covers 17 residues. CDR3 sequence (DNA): TGTGCCAGCAGCGCGACAGGGCTCGTGGGGGATAATGAAAAACTGTTTTTT. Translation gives CASSATGLVGDNEKLFF.

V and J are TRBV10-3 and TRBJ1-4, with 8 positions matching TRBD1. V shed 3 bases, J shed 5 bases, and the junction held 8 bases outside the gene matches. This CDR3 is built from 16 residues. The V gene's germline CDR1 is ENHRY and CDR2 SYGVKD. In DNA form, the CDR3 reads TGTGCCATCAGTGAAGGCCAGGGGGCGCGAAATGAAAAACTGTTTTTT. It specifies CAISEGQGARNEKLFF.

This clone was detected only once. CDR3 in amino acids: CAMGRGQGRTEAFF. The CDR3 DNA sequence: TGTGCCATGGGTCGGGGACAGGGTCGCACTGAAGCTTTCTTT. The chain has TRBV10-3 and TRBJ1-1; 9 bases are a match to TRBD1. The J segment lost 4 bases and the V segment lost 9 bases, leaving 9 bases of the junction unmatched. The CDR3 covers 14 residues. Germline V CDR1 and CDR2: ENHRY, SYGVKD.

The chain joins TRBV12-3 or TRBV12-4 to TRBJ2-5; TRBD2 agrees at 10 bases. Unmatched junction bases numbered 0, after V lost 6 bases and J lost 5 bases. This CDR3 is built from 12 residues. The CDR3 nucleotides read TGTGCCAGCAGGGGACTAGCGGAGACCCAGTACTTC. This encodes CASRGLAETQYF.

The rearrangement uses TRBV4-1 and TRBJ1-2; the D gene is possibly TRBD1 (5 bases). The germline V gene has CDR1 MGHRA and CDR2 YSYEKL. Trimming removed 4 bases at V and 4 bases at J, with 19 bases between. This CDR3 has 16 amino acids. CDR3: CASSRLPARGPYGYTF. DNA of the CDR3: TGCGCCAGCAGCCGACTGCCGGCGCGGGGCCCCTATGGCTACACCTTC.

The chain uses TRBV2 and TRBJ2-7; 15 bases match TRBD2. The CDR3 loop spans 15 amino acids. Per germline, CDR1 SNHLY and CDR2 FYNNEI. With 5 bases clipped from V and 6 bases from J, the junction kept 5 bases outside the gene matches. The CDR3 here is CASSMGLAGGSEQYF. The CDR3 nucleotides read TGTGCCAGCAGTATGGGACTAGCGGGAGGTTCCGAGCAGTACTTC.

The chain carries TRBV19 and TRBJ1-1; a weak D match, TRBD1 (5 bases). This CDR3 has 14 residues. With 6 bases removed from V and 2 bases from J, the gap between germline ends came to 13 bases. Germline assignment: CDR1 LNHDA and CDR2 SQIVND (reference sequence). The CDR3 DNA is TGTGCCAGTAGCACAGGCTGGGAAAACACTGAAGCTTTCTTT. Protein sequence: CASSTGWENTEAFF. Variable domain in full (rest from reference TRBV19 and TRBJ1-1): DGGITQSPKYLFRKEGQNVTLSCEQNLNHDAMYWYRQDPGQGLRLIYYSQIVNDFQKGDIAEGYSVSREKKESFPLTVTSAQKNPTAFYLCASSTGWENTEAFFGQGTRLTVV.

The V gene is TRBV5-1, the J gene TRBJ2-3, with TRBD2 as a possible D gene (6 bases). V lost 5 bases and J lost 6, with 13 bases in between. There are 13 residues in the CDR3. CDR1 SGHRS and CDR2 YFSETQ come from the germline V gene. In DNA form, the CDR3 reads TGCGCCAGCAGTTGGAAGGAGGGTGATACGCAGTATTTT. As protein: CASSWKEGDTQYF. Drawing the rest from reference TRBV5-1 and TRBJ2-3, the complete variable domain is KAGVTQTPRYLIKTRGQQVTLSCSPISGHRSVSWYQQTPGQGLQFLFEYFSETQRNKGNFPGRFSGRQFSNSRSEMNVSTLELGDSALYLCASSWKEGDTQYFGPGTRLTVL.

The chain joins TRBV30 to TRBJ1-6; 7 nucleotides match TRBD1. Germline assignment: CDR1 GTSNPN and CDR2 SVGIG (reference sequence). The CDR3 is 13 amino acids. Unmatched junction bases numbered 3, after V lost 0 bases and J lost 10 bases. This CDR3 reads CAWSVQGDSPLHF. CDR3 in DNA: TGTGCCTGGAGTGTTCAGGGGGACTCACCCCTCCACTTT. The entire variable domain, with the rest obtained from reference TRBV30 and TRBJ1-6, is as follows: SQTIHQWPATLVQPVGSPLSLECTVEGTSNPNLYWYRQAAGRGLQLLFYSVGIGQISSEVPQNLSASRPQDRQFILSSKKLLLSDSGFYLCAWSVQGDSPLHFGNGTRLTVT.